Shown below are 14 T cell receptor beta chains from a single sample sequenced in a study of blood T cell repertoires in COVID-19. Sequencing used immunoSEQ multiplex PCR; TCRdb keeps in-frame clones, though not all of them. Of roughly 250,000 clones listed, about 90% are singletons. The specimen was peripheral blood. These receptors were collected from a woman aged 30 to 39 with COVID-19, enrolled during active disease.

The chain is built from TRBV5-4 and TRBJ1-1, with D possibly TRBD1 on 6 matching bases. The CDR3 is 11 amino acids. Germline loops: CDR1 SGHNT, CDR2 YYREEE (reference sequence). The CDR3 nucleotides read TGTGCTGAGGGGGTAGGCACTGAAGCTTTCTTT. As protein: CAEGVGTEAFF. Looking up the rest from reference TRBV5-4 and TRBJ1-1 gives the full variable domain: ETGVTQSPTHLIKTRGQQVTLRCSSQSGHNTVSWYQQALGQGPQFIFQYYREEENGRGNFPPRFSGLQFPNYSSELNVNALELDDSALYLCAEGVGTEAFFGQGTRLTVV.

The J gene is TRBJ2-2, the V gene TRBV27; D remains ambiguous. Germline V gene data show CDR1 as MNHEY and CDR2 as SMNVEV (reference sequence). V was cut by 3 bases and J by 4 bases, with 9 bases left in between. The CDR3 runs 14 residues. Here the CDR3 DNA reads TGTGCCAGCAGTTTTTTTTCGGTCACCGGGGAGCTGTTTTTT. This sequence encodes CASSFFSVTGELFF.

The chain uses TRBV5-5 and TRBJ1-2, with TRBD1 identical over 7 bases. V was pared by 4 bases and J by 4 bases, with 10 bases of the junction left unmatched. Germline V gene data show CDR1 as SGHKS and CDR2 as YYEKEE (reference sequence). The CDR3 sequence is 15 residues long. The CDR3 DNA reads TGTGCCAGCAGCCAGGGGCCCGACAGGGCCTATGGCTACACCTTC. Encoded protein: CASSQGPDRAYGYTF.

The chain recombines TRBV19 with TRBJ2-4; tentative D call: TRBD1 (6 bases). This CDR3 contains 16 residues. Trimming removed 10 bases at V and 6 bases at J, with 25 bases between. Germline values: CDR1 LNHDA, CDR2 SQIVND (reference sequence). CDR3 amino acids: CATTTLGAGDLNIQYF. The CDR3 region has the DNA TGTGCCACCACAACCCTGGGGGCAGGGGACCTAAACATTCAGTACTTC. Supplemented by reference TRBV19 and TRBJ2-4, the full variable domain reads DGGITQSPKYLFRKEGQNVTLSCEQNLNHDAMYWYRQDPGQGLRLIYYSQIVNDFQKGDIAEGYSVSREKKESFPLTVTSAQKNPTAFYLCATTTLGAGDLNIQYFGAGTRLSVL.

This chain uses TRBV5-1 with TRBJ2-5, with a weak D call TRBD2 (6 bases). Germline lookup yields CDR1 SGHRS and CDR2 YFSETQ. V was cut by 2 bases and J by 5 bases, with 19 bases left in between. The CDR3 covers 16 residues. CDR3 nucleotide sequence: TGCGCCAGCAGCTTCTATGCGGGGCACCTCCGGGAGACCCAGTACTTC. The encoded protein is CASSFYAGHLRETQYF.

The gene calls are TRBV14 and TRBJ1-2; TRBD1 aligns across 10 bases. J was trimmed by 5 bases and V by 0 bases; bases with no gene match: 6. The CDR3 is 16 residues long. CDR1 is SGHDN and CDR2 is FVKESK in the germline V gene. CDR3 DNA sequence: TGTGCCAGCAGCCAAGATCCGGGGACAGGGGTTTATGGCTACACCTTC. It yields the protein CASSQDPGTGVYGYTF.

The chain carries TRBV5-1 and TRBJ2-7; the D gene is possibly TRBD1 (6 bases). V was clipped by 7 bases and J by 3 bases, with 14 bases between them. The CDR3 spans 13 residues. The germline V gene has CDR1 SGHRS and CDR2 YFSETQ. The CDR3 nucleotides read TGCGCCAGCTACCGAGAGGGGGACTACGAGCAGTACTTC. Translated, it gives CASYREGDYEQYF.

The rearrangement uses TRBV28 and TRBJ2-5; TRBD2 aligns across 8 bases. The CDR3 is 15 amino acids. Germline lookup yields CDR1 MDHEN and CDR2 SYDVKM. V was clipped by 5 bases and J by 4 bases; unmatched bases: 9. The CDR3 region is CASSEGSGVAETQYF. CDR3 DNA sequence: TGTGCCAGCAGTGAAGGTAGCGGGGTAGCAGAGACCCAGTACTTC.

This clone was detected once. The CDR3 is CSVEIGQGYEQYF. The DNA of the CDR3 is TGCAGCGTTGAAATTGGACAGGGCTACGAGCAGTACTTC. J is TRBJ2-7 and V is TRBV29-1, with 8 bases matching TRBD1. The CDR3 length is 13 residues. The V gene end was trimmed by 2 bases and the J gene end by 3 bases; junction bases not matched to a gene: 3. Per germline, CDR1 SQVTM and CDR2 ANQGSEA.

This chain connects TRBV9 to TRBJ1-2, with 8 bases matching TRBD1. CDR3 size: 14 residues. Germline-derived CDR1 and CDR2 are SGDLS and YYNGEE. Trimming took 6 bases from V and 4 from J; bases not matched to a gene: 8. CDR3 amino acids: CASTPGQAVYGYTF. As DNA, the CDR3 is TGTGCCAGCACCCCGGGACAGGCCGTCTATGGCTACACCTTC.

For the CDR3, the DNA is TGCGCCAGCAGCTTTGGGGGGGCGCAGTACGAGCAGTACTTC. Translated, it gives CASSFGGAQYEQYF. This rearrangement joins TRBV5-1 to TRBJ2-7; the D gene is possibly TRBD2 (7 bases). The CDR3 runs 14 residues. CDR1 and CDR2 from the germline V gene are SGHRS and YFSETQ. V was shortened by 2 bases and J by 4 bases, with 13 bases between the two germline ends.

The chain recombines TRBV9 with TRBJ2-5, with a tentative D call TRBD1 (6 bases). Germline lookup yields CDR1 SGDLS and CDR2 YYNGEE. The CDR3 has 15 residues. The V gene lost 0 bases and the J gene lost 2 bases, with 11 bases spanning the gap. The CDR3 spells CASSVDFGQQETQYF. The CDR3 nucleotides read TGTGCCAGCAGCGTAGACTTCGGACAGCAAGAGACCCAGTACTTC.

The chain links TRBV20-1 to TRBJ2-1; no definite D call. The CDR3 consists of 11 residues. Germline V gene sequence: CDR1 DFQATT, CDR2 SNEGSKA (reference sequence). Deletions cut 2 bases from V and 9 bases from J, with 8 bases between. For the CDR3, the DNA is TGCAGTGCTAGACGACTGGGTGAGCAGTTCTTC. It encodes CSARRLGEQFF.

The chain links TRBV19 to TRBJ1-6; 10 bases are shared with TRBD1. The CDR3 contains 16 residues. Unmatched junction bases numbered 10, after V lost 5 bases and J lost 9 bases. CDR1 LNHDA and CDR2 SQIVND come from the germline V gene (reference sequence). The CDR3, as DNA: TGTGCCAGTAGTGTCATCCCCGGGACAGGGGCTTCACCCCTCCACTTT. It yields the protein CASSVIPGTGASPLHF.